The T cell receptor beta chain under discussion was sequenced for a study of cytomegalovirus exposure and HLA in healthy donors. Overall study: In terms of ancestry, the Caucasian-associated cluster contained 75% to 85% of the roughly 400 genotyped donors. Study-level points and caveats: The study had only CMV serostatus as immune exposure information.

Germline loops: CDR1 KGHSH, CDR2 LQKENI. The CDR3 runs 14 residues. As concerns this clone: Its antigen is currently unknown.

Both 60 Vbeta primers and 13 Jbeta primers went into the PCR. Clones were read by immunoSEQ multiplex PCR, and TCRdb kept only the in-frame ones, dropping some. The sample carries about 94,000 clones, 65% to 80% recorded once. The receptor's source is a man aged 40-55 years in good health and CMV-seropositive. Sequencing was carried out using PBMCs. The rearrangement links TRBV18 to TRBJ2-5; 9 bases line up with TRBD1. Judging by the DNA end, TRBJ2-7 fits better; the J call may be wrong. The CDR3: CASSPTGGEYEQYF. Written as DNA, the CDR3 is TGTGCCAGCTCACCGACAGGGGGGGAGTACGAGCAGTACTTC.